This passage covers 22 T cell receptor beta chains from one sample sequenced in a study of glioma-infiltrating T cells (dated by TCRdb to between 2015 and 2016). The sample was run on an Illumina MiSeq. TCR alpha and beta CDR3 regions were amplified with the iRepertoire nested amplicon-rescue multiplex PCR (arm-PCR) platform from RNA. TCRdb reworked the public reads: Q25 trimming with fastp, MiXCR clone assembly, productive beta chains retained. Rows merge per CDR3 protein into single entries with the most common DNA and genes. For this sample the table gives about 180,000 distinct CDR3 sequences, of which roughly 45% were detected only once. The top ten constitute under 6.5% of the sample. Material: glioma tissue, nonneoplastic brain tissue, or PBMCs (not recorded which). The receptors shown here come from a human donor with low-grade glioma or glioblastoma, undergoing nonglioma brain surgery, or in good health (not recorded which).

This chain connects TRBV4-1 to TRBJ2-7; D is undetermined. This CDR3 comprises 17 residues. Per the germline V gene, CDR1 is MGHRA and CDR2 is YSYEKL. V was cut by 0 bases and J by 2 bases, with 17 bases left in between. CDR3 residues: CASSQDVPQVATYEQYF. The CDR3 DNA sequence: TGCGCCAGCAGCCAAGATGTCCCCCAGGTCGCGACCTACGAGCAGTACTTC.

This clonotype was detected many times. The chain is built from TRBV2 and TRBJ1-2; D is possibly TRBD1 (5 bases). The CDR3 covers 13 residues. Germline lookup yields CDR1 SNHLY and CDR2 FYNNEI. Trimming took off 0 bases at V and 8 bases at J, with 10 bases between the two ends. CDR3 in amino acids: CASSEALGDGYTF. The CDR3 DNA follows: TGTGCCAGCAGTGAAGCCTTGGGGGACGGCTACACCTTC.

This clonotype has at least ten counts. This chain joins TRBV4-2 and TRBJ1-1; TRBD1 agrees at 10 bases. V was clipped by 1 base and J by 5 bases; unmatched bases: 4. CDR3 length: 15 residues. From germline, CDR1 is LGHNA and CDR2 YNFKEQ. CDR3 sequence reads: CASSQGGQGVTEAFF. CDR3 coding DNA: TGTGCCAGCAGCCAAGGTGGACAGGGGGTTACTGAAGCTTTCTTT.

This clonotype was seen ten or more times. Its ends do not fully match the called genes, so a read error is possible. V is TRBV5-1 and J is TRBJ2-3, with D unclear. The CDR3 runs 13 residues. Germline V lookup: CDR1 SGHRS, CDR2 YFSETQ. CDR3 loop: CASSLVGSDTQYF. CDR3 nucleotide sequence: TGTGCCAGCAGCTTGGTGGGGTCAGATACGCAGTATTTT.

This clonotype was recorded at least ten times. This sequence joins TRBV19 and TRBJ2-7; no reliable D call. The CDR3 has 14 amino acids. V was pared by 3 bases and J by 0 bases, with 9 bases between. Germline V gene sequence: CDR1 LNHDA, CDR2 SQIVND (reference sequence). The CDR3 coding sequence is TGTGCCAGTAGTATCTCGGGCATCTCCTACGAGCAGTACTTC. This codes for CASSISGISYEQYF.

This clonotype was detected many times. V usage is TRBV3-1 and J usage is TRBJ2-1, with D tentatively TRBD2 (5 bases). Germline loops: CDR1 LGHDT, CDR2 YNNKEL (reference sequence). This CDR3 spans 14 amino acids. V was shortened by 2 bases and J by 9 bases, with 14 bases between the two germline ends. The CDR3 sequence: CASSQHLASGEQFF. Here the CDR3 DNA reads TGTGCCAGCAGCCAACACCTAGCTTCAGGTGAGCAGTTCTTC.

As for this clonotype: Being one base from a much bigger clone, this may be a read error. The CDR3 nucleotides are TGTGTCAGCAGTGACAATAACTATGGCTACACCTTC. Protein sequence: CVSSDNNYGYTF. The chain couples TRBV6-1 to TRBJ1-2, with D hard to call. Germline CDR1 is MNHNS and CDR2 is SASEGT. CDR3 length: 12 amino acids.

This clonotype was seen more than once but under ten times. The chain combines TRBV19 with TRBJ2-7, with 7 bases fitting TRBD1. The CDR3 consists of 14 residues. Germline CDR1 is LNHDA and CDR2 is SQIVND (reference sequence). Losses at the gene ends were 4 bases for V and 2 bases for J; bases not matched to a gene: 5. CDR3 in DNA: TGTGCCAGTAGTACCTACCAGGGGGCCTACGAGCAGTACTTC. Its protein is CASSTYQGAYEQYF.

Note on this clonotype: One junction end disagrees with the germline gene, perhaps due to a read error. V usage is TRBV20-1 and J usage is TRBJ1-2; D is unresolved. The CDR3 sequence is 14 residues long. Germline V gene data show CDR1 as DFQATT and CDR2 as SNEGSKA (reference sequence). CDR3 in amino acids: CSTSRGVGIYGYTF. Here the CDR3 DNA reads TGCAGTACTAGCAGAGGCGTAGGAATCTATGGCTATACCTTC.

On this clonotype: A single base separates this from a much larger clone, so it may be a read error. This rearrangement joins TRBV7-8 to TRBJ2-1; D is unclear. CDR1 and CDR2 (germline): SGHVS, FQNEAQ. This CDR3 spans 16 amino acids. Trimming removed 2 bases at V and 8 bases at J, with 19 bases between. The CDR3 spells CASSLFGAGLQDEQFF. The CDR3 nucleotides are TGTGCCAGCAGCTTATTTGGAGCCGGGCTCCAAGATGAGCAGTTCTTC.

Note on this clonotype: This may come from a read error, since a much larger clone is one base off. The gene calls are TRBV3-1 and TRBJ2-3; D uncertain. CDR1 and CDR2 (germline): LGHDT, YNNKEL (reference sequence). The CDR3 length is 15 residues. CDR3 sequence: CASSPRTHSKDTQYF. The CDR3 DNA is TGTGCCAGCAGCCCCCGTACCCATAGCAAAGATACGCAGTATTTT.

A remark on this clonotype: Likely a read error: the CDR3 ends without its conserved phenylalanine or tryptophan. The gene calls are TRBV3-1 and TRBJ1-2; 7 bases are a match to TRBD1. The CDR3 runs to 17 residues. Trimming took 4 bases from V and 1 from J; bases not matched to a gene: 12. CDR1 LGHDT and CDR2 YNNKEL come from the germline V gene (reference sequence). The CDR3 bases are TGTGCCAGCAGCCCTACCGGGACAGCTCCACATAACTATGGCTACACCTTG. Encoded protein: CASSPTGTAPHNYGYTL.

The gene calls are TRBV5-1 and TRBJ2-2, with D unresolved. Between the trimmed V and J ends, which lost 0 bases and 3 bases, there was a span of 3 bases. The CDR3 extends over 13 amino acids. Germline V CDR1 and CDR2: SGHRS, YFSETQ. The CDR3 here is CASSLEDTGELFF. The DNA for the CDR3 is TGCGCCAGCAGCTTGGAAGACACCGGGGAGCTGTTTTTT.

The rearrangement links TRBV19 to TRBJ2-6; D not certain. Trimming left V 6 bases short and J 0 bases short, with 9 bases between. The CDR3 sequence is 15 residues long. Germline V gives CDR1 LNHDA, CDR2 SQIVND (reference sequence). In DNA form, the CDR3 reads TGTGCCAGTAGAACACGGGTCTCTGGGGCCAACGTCCTGACTTTC. Amino acids: CASRTRVSGANVLTF.

Comments on this clonotype: The CDR3 ends on some other residue instead of the conserved phenylalanine or tryptophan, so this is likely a read error. This chain uses TRBV2 with TRBJ1-2; D possibly corresponds to TRBD1 (5 bases). This CDR3 region has 15 residues. Germline loops: CDR1 SNHLY, CDR2 FYNNEI. Trimming took off 3 bases at V and 4 bases at J, with 15 bases between the two ends. CDR3 residues: CASSENSKGTYGYTY. Written as DNA, the CDR3 is TGTGCCAGCAGTGAGAATAGTAAGGGGACCTATGGCTACACCTAC.

In regard to this clonotype: A clone one base away is much larger, so this may be a read error. This chain connects TRBV5-1 to TRBJ2-3; no firm D call. This CDR3 spans 14 amino acids. Germline assignment: CDR1 SGHRS and CDR2 YFSETQ. The CDR3, as DNA: TGCGCCACCAGCTTGAACTATCCTACAGATACGCAGTATTTT. Its protein is CATSLNYPTDTQYF. Full variable domain (outside the CDR3, taken from reference TRBV5-1 and TRBJ2-3): KAGVTQTPRYLIKTRGQQVTLSCSPISGHRSVSWYQQTPGQGLQFLFEYFSETQRNKGNFPGRFSGRQFSNSRSEMNVSTLELGDSALYLCATSLNYPTDTQYFGPGTRLTVL.

This chain links TRBV11-3 with TRBJ2-3, with a weak D call TRBD1 (6 bases). CDR3 length: 14 amino acids. V was pared by 2 bases and J by 2 bases, with 8 bases between. Germline loops: CDR1 SGHNT, CDR2 YENEEA. The CDR3 coding sequence is TGTGCCAGCAGCTTATCAGGGGTCACAGATACGCAGTATTTT. Translation gives CASSLSGVTDTQYF.

This clonotype appeared many times. The chain uses TRBV6-1 and TRBJ2-5; D may be TRBD2 (6 bases). The CDR3 totals 12 residues. Per germline, CDR1 MNHNS and CDR2 SASEGT. With 6 bases removed from V and 7 bases from J, the gap between germline ends came to 12 bases. CDR3: CASRSSVGTQYF. The CDR3 DNA is TGTGCCAGCAGGTCTAGCGTAGGGACCCAGTACTTC.

Regarding this clonotype: At one end, the junction sequence differs from germline, possibly due to a read error. The chain joins TRBV7-2 to TRBJ2-7, with 8 bases fitting TRBD2. Germline CDR1 SGHTA, CDR2 FQGNSA. This CDR3 is built from 15 residues. Here the CDR3 DNA reads TGTGCCAGCAGCTTAGACGGGACTAGGGGCACCGAGCAGTGCTTC. It specifies CASSLDGTRGTEQCF. Using reference TRBV7-2 and TRBJ2-7 for the parts outside the CDR3, the full variable domain is GAGVSQSPSNKVTEKGKDVELRCDPISGHTALYWYRQSLGQGLEFLIYFQGNSAPDKSGLPSDRFSAERTGGSVSTLTIQRTQQEDSAVYLCASSLDGTRGTEQCFGPGTRLTVT.

Regarding this clonotype: Compared with germline, one end of the junction differs, possibly owing to a read error. The J gene is TRBJ1-5, the V gene TRBV7-2; D is perhaps TRBD1 (5 bases). Germline V gene data show CDR1 as SGHTA and CDR2 as FQGNSA. The CDR3 consists of 14 residues. CDR3 DNA sequence: TGTGCCAGCAGCTTAGGACAGAGCTATCACCCCCAGCATTTT. Translating it yields CASSLGQSYHPQHF. The entire variable domain, with the rest obtained from reference TRBV7-2 and TRBJ1-5, is as follows: GAGVSQSPSNKVTEKGKDVELRCDPISGHTALYWYRQSLGQGLEFLIYFQGNSAPDKSGLPSDRFSAERTGGSVSTLTIQRTQQEDSAVYLCASSLGQSYHPQHFGDGTRLSIL.

Regarding this clonotype: Likely a read error: the CDR3 ends without its conserved phenylalanine or tryptophan. The V gene is TRBV12-3 or TRBV12-4, the J gene TRBJ2-1; TRBD2 matches 7 bases. The CDR3 consists of 14 residues. V was clipped by 6 bases and J by 7 bases; unmatched bases: 9. The CDR3 nucleotides read TGTGCCAGCAGCAGGCAGGCGGGAGAGAATGAGCAGTTCCTC. It yields the protein CASSRQAGENEQFL.

Regarding this clonotype: Since the CDR3 does not end with the conserved phenylalanine or tryptophan, this likely comes from a read error. This chain connects TRBV27 to TRBJ1-2; D is ambiguous. Germline assignment: CDR1 MNHEY and CDR2 SMNVEV (reference sequence). With 6 bases removed from V and 6 bases from J, the gap between germline ends came to 29 bases. The CDR3 covers 18 residues. CDR3 sequence (DNA): TGTGCCAGCAGCTTTTCCCCACTGCCCCCCGAGGAAGATGATGGCTACACCTTA. It is translated as CASSFSPLPPEEDDGYTL.